The 15 T cell receptor beta chains given below trace back to one sample, sequenced in a study of T cell responses to AZD1222 COVID-19 vaccine. Measured with immunoSEQ multiplex PCR; TCRdb has only the in-frame clones, and not every one. This table has some 120,000 clones, about nine tenths appearing once. The sample was peripheral blood, taken on day 0 of AZD1222 vaccination. The receptors were sampled from an adult in good health.

The V call is TRBV28, the J call TRBJ1-2; a weak D match, TRBD1 (5 bases). The CDR3 covers 11 residues. From germline, CDR1 is MDHEN and CDR2 SYDVKM. The ends were cut back, 3 bases at V and 8 bases at J, with 7 bases in the middle. CDR3 protein: CASSLGRGYTF. DNA for the CDR3: TGTGCCAGCAGTTTGGGACGAGGCTACACCTTC.

The rearrangement uses TRBV11-2 and TRBJ2-5, with a possible D match to TRBD2 (5 bases). V was clipped by 5 bases and J by 4 bases, with 17 bases between them. The germline gives CDR1 SGHAT, CDR2 FQNNGV. CDR3 length equals 15 residues. The CDR3 bases are TGTGCCAGCAGCCCTCGGGCGGGCCCAGGAGAGACCCAGTACTTC. Encoded protein: CASSPRAGPGETQYF.

The chain combines TRBV28 with TRBJ2-1, with TRBD1 matching over 11 bases. The CDR3 consists of 14 residues. J gave up 2 bases and V 6 bases, and 0 bases lay outside the gene matches. Germline V CDR1 and CDR2: MDHEN, SYDVKM. CDR3: CASRGQGAYNEQFF. In nucleotides, the CDR3 is TGTGCCAGCAGGGGACAGGGGGCCTACAATGAGCAGTTCTTC. Drawing the rest from reference TRBV28 and TRBJ2-1, the complete variable domain is DVKVTQSSRYLVKRTGEKVFLECVQDMDHENMFWYRQDPGLGLRLIYFSYDVKMKEKGDIPEGYSVSREKKERFSLILESASTNQTSMYLCASRGQGAYNEQFFGPGTRLTVL.

V is TRBV30 and J is TRBJ2-7; 8 bases match TRBD1. With V trimmed by 2 bases and J by 0 bases, 6 bases remained unmatched. Germline CDR1 is GTSNPN and CDR2 is SVGIG (reference sequence). This CDR3 spans 15 amino acids. CDR3 DNA: TGTGCCTGGAGTACCCATACAGGGGGCTCCTACGAGCAGTACTTC. Its protein is CAWSTHTGGSYEQYF.

This rearrangement joins TRBV5-1 to TRBJ1-2; D is unresolved. Deletions cut 2 bases from V and 7 bases from J, with 15 bases between. The CDR3 has 14 residues. Germline lookup yields CDR1 SGHRS and CDR2 YFSETQ. Here the CDR3 reads CASSFIGKESGYTF. The CDR3 bases are TGCGCCAGCAGCTTTATAGGTAAAGAGAGTGGCTACACCTTC.

The chain joins TRBV28 to TRBJ1-1; TRBD1 might be the D (6 bases). The CDR3 length is 13 residues. V was trimmed by 3 bases and J by 2 bases, leaving 7 bases between them. Germline V gene sequence: CDR1 MDHEN, CDR2 SYDVKM. The CDR3: CASSLGQNTEAFF. DNA of the CDR3: TGTGCCAGCAGTTTGGGACAAAACACTGAAGCTTTCTTT.

The chain uses TRBV18 and TRBJ2-7, with 8 bases matching TRBD1. This CDR3 is built from 15 residues. Per germline, CDR1 KGHSH and CDR2 LQKENI. V lost 8 bases to trimming and J lost 5 bases; unmatched junction nucleotides: 14. CDR3 protein: CASQPRGDRSHEQYF. The CDR3, as DNA: TGTGCCAGCCAACCTAGAGGGGACAGGTCCCACGAGCAGTACTTC. Together with reference TRBV18 and TRBJ2-7, the CDR3 gives the full variable domain: NAGVMQNPRHLVRRRGQEARLRCSPMKGHSHVYWYRQLPEEGLKFMVYLQKENIIDESGMPKERFSAEFPKEGPSILRIQQVVRGDSAAYFCASQPRGDRSHEQYFGPGTRLTVT.

The chain recombines TRBV27 with TRBJ1-5, with D unresolved. The CDR3 contains 15 residues. The V gene's germline CDR1 is MNHEY and CDR2 SMNVEV (reference sequence). V lost 5 bases, J lost 5 bases, and 16 bases lay in between. The CDR3 reads CASSVKGESYQPQHF. The CDR3 DNA is TGTGCCAGCAGTGTGAAGGGAGAATCATATCAGCCCCAGCATTTT.

This clone was seen only once. The chain carries TRBV6-5 and TRBJ1-3; 7 nucleotides align to TRBD1. J gave up 0 bases and V 2 bases, and 1 base lay outside the gene matches. CDR3 length: 15 amino acids. The germline gives CDR1 MNHEY, CDR2 SVGAGI. The CDR3 spells CASSYDRDSGNTIYF. DNA of the CDR3: TGTGCCAGCAGTTACGACAGGGACTCTGGAAACACCATATATTTT.

The gene calls are TRBV27 and TRBJ2-7; D not resolved. Deletions cut 0 bases from V and 3 bases from J, with 12 bases between. Germline CDR1 is MNHEY and CDR2 is SMNVEV (reference sequence). CDR3 size: 15 residues. The CDR3 sequence: CASSLSLTPFYEQYF. The CDR3 DNA reads TGTGCCAGCAGTTTATCCCTGACCCCCTTCTACGAGCAGTACTTC.

This chain uses TRBV3-1 (or the pseudogene TRBV3-2) with TRBJ2-1; TRBD1 aligns across 10 bases. Looked up from germline, CDR1 is LGHDT and CDR2 is YNNKEL (reference sequence). V gave up 5 bases and J gave up 3 bases; unmatched junction bases: 4. CDR3 length: 15 amino acids. CDR3 sequence reads: CASSSRTGGYNEQFF. As DNA, the CDR3 is TGTGCCAGCAGCTCGCGGACAGGGGGCTACAATGAGCAGTTCTTC.

The rearrangement links TRBV5-1 to TRBJ2-2; D remains unclear. This CDR3 spans 12 amino acids. Per germline, CDR1 SGHRS and CDR2 YFSETQ. V was trimmed by 0 bases and J by 6 bases, leaving 3 bases between them. The chain's CDR3 is CASSLGAGELFF. CDR3 sequence (DNA): TGCGCCAGCAGCTTGGGGGCCGGGGAGCTGTTTTTT.

As for this clone: Other DNA sequences of this sample code for an identical CDR3. The J gene is TRBJ1-2, the V gene TRBV28; D perhaps matches TRBD1 (5 bases). There are 12 residues in the CDR3. V was clipped by 2 bases and J by 4 bases, with 5 bases between them. The V gene's germline CDR1 is MDHEN and CDR2 SYDVKM. In DNA, the CDR3 is TGTGCCAGCAGTTTAGGGGGCTATGGCTACACCTTC. Translating gives CASSLGGYGYTF.

This rearrangement joins TRBV4-1 to TRBJ1-4; TRBD1 agrees at 10 bases. This CDR3 has 14 residues. The junction had 6 bases not matched to a gene; V was cut back by 6 bases and J by 8 bases. Germline values: CDR1 MGHRA, CDR2 YSYEKL. CDR3 amino acids: CASRLDRGREKLFF. For the CDR3, the DNA is TGCGCCAGCAGACTAGACAGGGGGCGAGAAAAACTGTTTTTT.

V is TRBV6-5 and J is TRBJ2-7; possibly TRBD2 for D (5 bases). There are 14 residues in the CDR3. V gave up 6 bases and J gave up 0 bases, with 12 bases separating them. The V gene's germline CDR1 is MNHEY and CDR2 SVGAGI. CDR3 bases: TGTGCCAGCAGGGGGAGCCTCCTCTCCTACGAGCAGTACTTC. Protein product: CASRGSLLSYEQYF.